This TCR beta chain was recorded in a study of cytomegalovirus exposure and HLA in healthy donors. Study as a whole: Caucasian-associated ancestry cluster membership applied to approximately 81% of under 450 genotyped donors. General study findings and limits: There were some public TCRs occurring in many donors, but most TCR sequences were rare.

With regard to this clone: Its antigen is unknown.

This PCR relied on a set of 60 Vbeta primers and 13 Jbeta primers. TCRdb's table, derived via immunoSEQ multiplex PCR, lists solely in-frame clones and lacks some. The sample lists 70,000 to 90,000 clones, approximately 70% occurring once. This TCR came from a man aged 55-75 years in good health and CMV-seropositive. Sequenced material: PBMCs.

In nucleotides, the CDR3 is TGCGCCAGCAGCCCGGTTGTGGCGGGGGTCGACACCGGGGAGCTGTTTTTT. Protein product: CASSPVVAGVDTGELFF. The chain carries TRBV5-1 and TRBJ2-2, with 7 bases identical to TRBD2. The CDR3 sequence is 17 residues long. The ends lost 4 bases at V and 3 bases at J; junction bases unmatched: 12. The germline gives CDR1 SGHRS, CDR2 YFSETQ.